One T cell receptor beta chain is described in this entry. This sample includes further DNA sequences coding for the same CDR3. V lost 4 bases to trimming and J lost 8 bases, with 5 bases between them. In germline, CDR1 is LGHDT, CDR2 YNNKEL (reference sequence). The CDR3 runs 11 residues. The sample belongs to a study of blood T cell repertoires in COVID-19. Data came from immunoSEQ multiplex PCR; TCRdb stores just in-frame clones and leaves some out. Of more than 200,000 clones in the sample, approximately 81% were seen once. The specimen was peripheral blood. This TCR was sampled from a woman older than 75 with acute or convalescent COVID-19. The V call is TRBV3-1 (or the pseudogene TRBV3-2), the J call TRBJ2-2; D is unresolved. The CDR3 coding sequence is TGTGCCAGCAGCCTTGCGGGGGAGCTGTTTTTT. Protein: CASSLAGELFF.